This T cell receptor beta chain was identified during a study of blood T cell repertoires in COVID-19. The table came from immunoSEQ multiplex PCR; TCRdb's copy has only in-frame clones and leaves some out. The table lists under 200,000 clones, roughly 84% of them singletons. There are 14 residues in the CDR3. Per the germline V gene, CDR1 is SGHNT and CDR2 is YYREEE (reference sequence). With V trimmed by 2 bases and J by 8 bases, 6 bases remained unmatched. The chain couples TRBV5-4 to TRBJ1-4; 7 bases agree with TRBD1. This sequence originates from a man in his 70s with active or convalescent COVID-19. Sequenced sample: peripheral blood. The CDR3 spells CASSFGAGGEKLFF. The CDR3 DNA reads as TGTGCCAGCAGCTTTGGGGCAGGGGGAGAAAAACTGTTTTTT.